This T cell receptor (beta chain) originates from a study of early T cells in non-severe SARS-CoV-2 infection. A single record per CDR3 protein comes from TCRdb applying MiXCR to the 5' RACE reads. The data contain 56,000 or so distinct CDR3 sequences, approximately 16% of them singletons. This clonotype was counted many times. The origin of this receptor is an adult who was a healthcare worker with PCR-confirmed SARS-CoV-2 infection or an uninfected control (not recorded which). The specimen comprised whole blood, sampled at baseline.

The CDR3 nucleotides are TGTGCCAGCAGCCTCGGGACAGGAACAATGAACACTGAAGCTTTCTTT. It specifies CASSLGTGTMNTEAFF. The chain combines TRBV5-5 with TRBJ1-1; TRBD1 matches 8 bases. Germline CDR1 reads SGHKS; CDR2 reads YYEKEE (reference sequence). CDR3 length: 16 residues. V was pared by 4 bases and J by 0 bases, with 8 bases of the junction left unmatched.